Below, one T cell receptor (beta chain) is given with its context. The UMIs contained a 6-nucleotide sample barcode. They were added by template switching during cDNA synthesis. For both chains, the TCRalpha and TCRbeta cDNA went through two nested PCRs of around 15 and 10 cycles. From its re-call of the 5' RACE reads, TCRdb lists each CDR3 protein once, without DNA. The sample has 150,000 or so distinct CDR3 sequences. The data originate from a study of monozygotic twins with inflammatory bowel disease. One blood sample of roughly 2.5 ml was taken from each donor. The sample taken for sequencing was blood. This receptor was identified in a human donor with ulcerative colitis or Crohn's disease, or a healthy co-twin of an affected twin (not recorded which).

The chain's CDR3 is CASSMDPWRTEAFF. The chain joins TRBV19 to TRBJ1-1. CDR1 LNHDA and CDR2 SQIVND come from the germline V gene (reference sequence). The CDR3 runs 14 residues.